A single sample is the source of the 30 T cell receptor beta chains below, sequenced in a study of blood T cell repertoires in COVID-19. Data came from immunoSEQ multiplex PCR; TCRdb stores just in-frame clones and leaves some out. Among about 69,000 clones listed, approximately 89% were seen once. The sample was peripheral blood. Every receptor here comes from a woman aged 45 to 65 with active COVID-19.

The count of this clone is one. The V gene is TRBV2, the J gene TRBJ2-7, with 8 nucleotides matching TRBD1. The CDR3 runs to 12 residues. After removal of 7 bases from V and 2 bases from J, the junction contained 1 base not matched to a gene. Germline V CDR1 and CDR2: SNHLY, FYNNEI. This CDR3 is CASTGGAYEQYF. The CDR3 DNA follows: TGTGCCAGCACAGGGGGCGCCTACGAGCAGTACTTC.

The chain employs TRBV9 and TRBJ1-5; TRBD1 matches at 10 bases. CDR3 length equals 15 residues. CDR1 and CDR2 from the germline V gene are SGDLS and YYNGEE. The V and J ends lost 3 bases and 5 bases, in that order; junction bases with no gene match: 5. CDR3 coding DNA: TGTGCCAGCAGCGCCCGGGACAGGGGTGATCAGCCCCAGCATTTT. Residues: CASSARDRGDQPQHF. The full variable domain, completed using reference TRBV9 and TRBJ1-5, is DSGVTQTPKHLITATGQRVTLRCSPRSGDLSVYWYQQSLDQGLQFLIQYYNGEERAKGNILERFSAQQFPDLHSELNLSSLELGDSALYFCASSARDRGDQPQHFGDGTRLSIL.

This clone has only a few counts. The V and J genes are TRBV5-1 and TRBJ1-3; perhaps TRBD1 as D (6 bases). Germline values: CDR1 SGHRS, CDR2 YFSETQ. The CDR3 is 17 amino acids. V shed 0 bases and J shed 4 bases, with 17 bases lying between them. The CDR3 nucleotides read TGCGCCAGCAGCTTGGGGGGAAACAGGGCGAGAGGAAACACCATATATTTT. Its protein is CASSLGGNRARGNTIYF.

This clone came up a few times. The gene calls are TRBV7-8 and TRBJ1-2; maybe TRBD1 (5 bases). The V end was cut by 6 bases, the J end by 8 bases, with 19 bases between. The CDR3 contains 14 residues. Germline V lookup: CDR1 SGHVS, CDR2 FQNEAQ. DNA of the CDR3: TGTGCCAGCAGAATAGGCAGGGTTGATGGAGGCTACACCTTC. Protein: CASRIGRVDGGYTF.

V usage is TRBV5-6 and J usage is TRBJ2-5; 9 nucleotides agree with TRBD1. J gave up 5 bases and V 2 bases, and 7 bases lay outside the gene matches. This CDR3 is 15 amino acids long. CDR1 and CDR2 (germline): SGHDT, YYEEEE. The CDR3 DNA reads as TGTGCCAGCAGCTTATTACAGGGGGCTGGGGAGACCCAGTACTTC. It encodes CASSLLQGAGETQYF. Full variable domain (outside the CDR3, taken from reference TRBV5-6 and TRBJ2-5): DAGVTQSPTHLIKTRGQQVTLRCSPKSGHDTVSWYQQALGQGPQFIFQYYEEEERQRGNFPDRFSGHQFPNYSSELNVNALLLGDSALYLCASSLLQGAGETQYFGPGTRLLVL.

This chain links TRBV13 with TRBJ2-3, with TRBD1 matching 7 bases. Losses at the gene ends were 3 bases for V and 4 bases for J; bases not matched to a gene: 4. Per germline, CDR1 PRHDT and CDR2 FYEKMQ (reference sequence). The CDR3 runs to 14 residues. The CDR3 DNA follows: TGTGCCAGCAGCTTGACAGGGAATCCAGATACGCAGTATTTT. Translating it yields CASSLTGNPDTQYF.

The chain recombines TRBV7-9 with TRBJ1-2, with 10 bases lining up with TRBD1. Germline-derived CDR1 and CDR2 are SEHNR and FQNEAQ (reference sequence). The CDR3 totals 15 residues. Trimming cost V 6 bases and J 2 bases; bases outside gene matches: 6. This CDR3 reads CASRVAGQGNYGYTF. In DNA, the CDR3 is TGTGCCAGCAGAGTAGCGGGACAGGGGAACTATGGCTACACCTTC.

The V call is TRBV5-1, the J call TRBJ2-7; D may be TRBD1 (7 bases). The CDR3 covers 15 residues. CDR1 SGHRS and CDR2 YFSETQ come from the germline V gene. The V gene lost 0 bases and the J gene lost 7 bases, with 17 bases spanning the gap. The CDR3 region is CASSLVDRDFEEQYF. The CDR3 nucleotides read TGCGCCAGCAGCTTGGTAGACAGGGACTTTGAGGAGCAGTACTTC.

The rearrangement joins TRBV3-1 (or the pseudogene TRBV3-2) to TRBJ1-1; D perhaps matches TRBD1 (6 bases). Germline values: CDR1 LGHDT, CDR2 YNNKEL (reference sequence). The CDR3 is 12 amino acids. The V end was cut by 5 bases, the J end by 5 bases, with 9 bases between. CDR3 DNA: TGTGCCAGCAGCAGTCAGGGGACTGAAGCTTTCTTT. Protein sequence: CASSSQGTEAFF.

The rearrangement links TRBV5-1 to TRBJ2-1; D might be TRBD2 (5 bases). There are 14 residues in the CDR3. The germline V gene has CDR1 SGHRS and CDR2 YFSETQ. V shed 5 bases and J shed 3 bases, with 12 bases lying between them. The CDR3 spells CASRPGSGYNEQFF. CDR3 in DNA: TGCGCCAGCAGGCCGGGATCGGGCTACAATGAGCAGTTCTTC.

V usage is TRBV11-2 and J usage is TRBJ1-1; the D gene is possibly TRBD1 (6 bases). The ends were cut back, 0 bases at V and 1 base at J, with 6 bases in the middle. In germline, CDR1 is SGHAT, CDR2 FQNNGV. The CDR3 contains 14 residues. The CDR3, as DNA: TGTGCCAGCAGCTTAGAAGGGGGGAACACTGAAGCTTTCTTT. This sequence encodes CASSLEGGNTEAFF.

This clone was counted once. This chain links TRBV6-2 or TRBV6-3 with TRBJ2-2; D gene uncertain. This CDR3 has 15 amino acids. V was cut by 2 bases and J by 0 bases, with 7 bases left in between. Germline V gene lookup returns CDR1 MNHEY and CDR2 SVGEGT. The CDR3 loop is CASSYARSNTGELFF. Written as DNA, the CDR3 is TGTGCCAGCAGTTACGCTAGGTCGAACACCGGGGAGCTGTTTTTT.

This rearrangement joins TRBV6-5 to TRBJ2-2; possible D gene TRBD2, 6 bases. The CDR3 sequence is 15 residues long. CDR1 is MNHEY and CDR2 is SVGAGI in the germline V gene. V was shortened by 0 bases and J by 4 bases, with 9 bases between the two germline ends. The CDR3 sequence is CASSYSGLVTGELFF. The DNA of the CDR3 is TGTGCCAGCAGTTACTCGGGACTCGTCACCGGGGAGCTGTTTTTT.

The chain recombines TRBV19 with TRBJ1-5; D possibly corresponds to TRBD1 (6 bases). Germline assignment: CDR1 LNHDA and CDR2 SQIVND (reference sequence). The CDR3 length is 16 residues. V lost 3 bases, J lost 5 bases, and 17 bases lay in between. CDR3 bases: TGTGCCAGTAGTATGGGGGCGGTTCTCTTACATCAGCCCCAGCATTTT. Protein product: CASSMGAVLLHQPQHF.

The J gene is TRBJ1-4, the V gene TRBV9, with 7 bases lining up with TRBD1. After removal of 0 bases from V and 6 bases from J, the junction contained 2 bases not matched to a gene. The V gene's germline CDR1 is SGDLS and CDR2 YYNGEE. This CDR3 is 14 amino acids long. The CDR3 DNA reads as TGTGCCAGCAGCGTAGGACAGGGCTATGAAAAACTGTTTTTT. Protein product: CASSVGQGYEKLFF.

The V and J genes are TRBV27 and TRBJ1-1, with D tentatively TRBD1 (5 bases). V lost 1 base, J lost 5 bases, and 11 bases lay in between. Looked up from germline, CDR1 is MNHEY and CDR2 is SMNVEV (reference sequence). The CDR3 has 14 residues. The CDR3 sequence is CASSLFGDWTEAFF. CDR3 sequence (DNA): TGTGCCAGCAGTTTATTTGGGGACTGGACTGAAGCTTTCTTT.

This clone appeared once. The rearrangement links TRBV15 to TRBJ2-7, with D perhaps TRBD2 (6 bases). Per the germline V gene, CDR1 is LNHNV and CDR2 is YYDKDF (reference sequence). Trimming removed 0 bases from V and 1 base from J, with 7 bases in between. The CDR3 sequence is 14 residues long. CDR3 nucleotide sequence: TGTGCCACCAGCAGAGATGCGGGATCCTACGAGCAGTACTTC. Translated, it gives CATSRDAGSYEQYF.

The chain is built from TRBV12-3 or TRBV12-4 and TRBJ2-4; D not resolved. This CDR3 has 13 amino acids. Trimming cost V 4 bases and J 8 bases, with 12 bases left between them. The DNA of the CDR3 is TGTGCCAGCAGTTGGCTCGGAGTCCACATTCAGTACTTC. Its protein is CASSWLGVHIQYF.

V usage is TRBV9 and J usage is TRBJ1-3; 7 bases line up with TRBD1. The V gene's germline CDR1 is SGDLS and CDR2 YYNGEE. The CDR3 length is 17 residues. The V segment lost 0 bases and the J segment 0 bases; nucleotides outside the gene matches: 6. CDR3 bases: TGTGCCAGCAGCGTAGGCGAGGGACAGCTCTCTGGAAACACCATATATTTT. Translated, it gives CASSVGEGQLSGNTIYF.

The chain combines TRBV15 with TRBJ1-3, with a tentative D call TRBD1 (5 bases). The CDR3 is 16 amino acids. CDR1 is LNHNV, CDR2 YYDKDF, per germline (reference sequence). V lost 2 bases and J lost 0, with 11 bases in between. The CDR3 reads CATSRMTASSGNTIYF. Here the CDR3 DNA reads TGTGCCACCAGCAGAATGACAGCTAGCTCTGGAAACACCATATATTTT.

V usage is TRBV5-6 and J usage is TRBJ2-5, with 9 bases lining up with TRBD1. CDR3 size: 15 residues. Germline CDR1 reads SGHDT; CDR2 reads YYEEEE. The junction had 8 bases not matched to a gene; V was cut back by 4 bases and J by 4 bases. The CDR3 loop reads CASSGYRGQGETQYF. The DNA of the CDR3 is TGTGCCAGCAGCGGGTACAGGGGGCAGGGAGAGACCCAGTACTTC. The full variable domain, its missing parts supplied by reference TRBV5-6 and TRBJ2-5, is DAGVTQSPTHLIKTRGQQVTLRCSPKSGHDTVSWYQQALGQGPQFIFQYYEEEERQRGNFPDRFSGHQFPNYSSELNVNALLLGDSALYLCASSGYRGQGETQYFGPGTRLLVL.

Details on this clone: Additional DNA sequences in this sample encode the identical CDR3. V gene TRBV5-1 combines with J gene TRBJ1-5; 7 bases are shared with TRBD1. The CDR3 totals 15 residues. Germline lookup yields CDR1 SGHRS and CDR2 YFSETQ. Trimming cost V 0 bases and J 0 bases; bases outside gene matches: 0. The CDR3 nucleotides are TGCGCCAGCAGCTTGGAGGGGGCTAGCAATCAGCCCCAGCATTTT. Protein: CASSLEGASNQPQHF.

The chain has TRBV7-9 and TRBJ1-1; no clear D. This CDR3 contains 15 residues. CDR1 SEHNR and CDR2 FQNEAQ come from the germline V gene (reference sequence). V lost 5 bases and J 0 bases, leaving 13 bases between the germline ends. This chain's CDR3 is CASSVDAGMNTEAFF. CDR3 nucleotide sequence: TGTGCCAGCAGCGTCGATGCGGGGATGAACACTGAAGCTTTCTTT. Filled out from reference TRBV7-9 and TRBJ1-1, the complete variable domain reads DTGVSQNPRHKITKRGQNVTFRCDPISEHNRLYWYRQTLGQGPEFLTYFQNEAQLEKSRLLSDRFSAERPKGSFSTLEIQRTEQGDSAMYLCASSVDAGMNTEAFFGQGTRLTVV.

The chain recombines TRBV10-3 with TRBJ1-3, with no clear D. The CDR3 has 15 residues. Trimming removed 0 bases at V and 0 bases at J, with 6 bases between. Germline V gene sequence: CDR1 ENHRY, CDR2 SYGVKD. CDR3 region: CAISESSYSGNTIYF. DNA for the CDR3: TGTGCCATCAGTGAGTCGTCCTACTCTGGAAACACCATATATTTT.

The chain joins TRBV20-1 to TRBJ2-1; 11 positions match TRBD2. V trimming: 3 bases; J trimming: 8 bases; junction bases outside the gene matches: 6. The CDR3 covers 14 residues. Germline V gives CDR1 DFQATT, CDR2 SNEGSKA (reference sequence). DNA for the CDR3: TGCAGTGCTAGTCGGCTAGCGGGAGGTCATGAGCAGTTCTTC. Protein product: CSASRLAGGHEQFF.

The CDR3 here is CASSGEGQMNTEAFF. As DNA, the CDR3 is TGTGCCAGCAGCGGCGAAGGACAGATGAACACTGAAGCTTTCTTT. This chain uses TRBV9 with TRBJ1-1; D perhaps matches TRBD1 (6 bases). This CDR3 is 15 amino acids long. Looked up from germline, CDR1 is SGDLS and CDR2 is YYNGEE. Trimming shortened V by 3 bases and J by 0 bases, and 12 bases separated the two germline ends. Full variable domain (remainder filled in from reference TRBV9 and TRBJ1-1): DSGVTQTPKHLITATGQRVTLRCSPRSGDLSVYWYQQSLDQGLQFLIQYYNGEERAKGNILERFSAQQFPDLHSELNLSSLELGDSALYFCASSGEGQMNTEAFFGQGTRLTVV.

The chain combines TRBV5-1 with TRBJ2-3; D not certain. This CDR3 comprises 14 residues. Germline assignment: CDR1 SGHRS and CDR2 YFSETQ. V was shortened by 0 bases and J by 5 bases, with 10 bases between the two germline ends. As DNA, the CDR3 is TGCGCCAGCAGCTTGGAGCCGATCGGAGATACGCAGTATTTT. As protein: CASSLEPIGDTQYF.

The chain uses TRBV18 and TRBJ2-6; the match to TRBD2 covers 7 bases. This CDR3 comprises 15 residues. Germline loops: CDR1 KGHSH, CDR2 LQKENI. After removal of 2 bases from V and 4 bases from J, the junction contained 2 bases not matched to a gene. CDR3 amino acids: CASSPGRAGANVLTF. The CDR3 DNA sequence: TGTGCCAGCTCACCAGGGAGGGCGGGGGCCAACGTCCTGACTTTC.

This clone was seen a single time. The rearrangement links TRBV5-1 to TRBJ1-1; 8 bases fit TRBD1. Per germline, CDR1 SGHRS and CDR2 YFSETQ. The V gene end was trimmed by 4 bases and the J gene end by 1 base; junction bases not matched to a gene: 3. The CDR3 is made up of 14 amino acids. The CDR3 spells CASSPGTGNTEAFF. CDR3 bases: TGCGCCAGCAGCCCCGGGACAGGGAACACTGAAGCTTTCTTT.

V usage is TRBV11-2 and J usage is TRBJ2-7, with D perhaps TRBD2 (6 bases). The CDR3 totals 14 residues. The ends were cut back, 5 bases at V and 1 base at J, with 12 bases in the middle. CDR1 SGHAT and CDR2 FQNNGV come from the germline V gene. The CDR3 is CASSPGLKSYEQYF. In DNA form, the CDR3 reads TGTGCCAGCAGCCCTGGACTAAAATCCTACGAGCAGTACTTC.